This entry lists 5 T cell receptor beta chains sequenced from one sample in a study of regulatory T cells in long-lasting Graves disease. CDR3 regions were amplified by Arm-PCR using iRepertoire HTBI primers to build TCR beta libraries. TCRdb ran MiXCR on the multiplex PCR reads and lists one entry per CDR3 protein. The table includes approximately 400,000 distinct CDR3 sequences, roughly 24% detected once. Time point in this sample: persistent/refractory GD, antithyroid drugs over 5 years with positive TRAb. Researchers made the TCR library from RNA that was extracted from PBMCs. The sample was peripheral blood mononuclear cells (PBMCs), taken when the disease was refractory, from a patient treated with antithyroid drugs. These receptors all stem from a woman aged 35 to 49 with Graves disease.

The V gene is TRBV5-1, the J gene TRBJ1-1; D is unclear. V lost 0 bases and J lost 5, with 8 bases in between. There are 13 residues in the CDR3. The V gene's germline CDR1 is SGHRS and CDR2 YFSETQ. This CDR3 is CASSLGTRTEAFF. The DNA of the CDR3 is TGCGCCAGCAGCTTGGGGACTCGGACTGAAGCTTTCTTT.

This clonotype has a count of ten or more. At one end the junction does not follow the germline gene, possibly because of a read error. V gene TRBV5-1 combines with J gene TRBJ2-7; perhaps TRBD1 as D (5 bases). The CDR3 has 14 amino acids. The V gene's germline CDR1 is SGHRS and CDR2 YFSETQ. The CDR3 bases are TGTGCCAGCAGCTTGGGGCTTCAAAACAACGAGCAGTACTTC. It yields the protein CASSLGLQNNEQYF.

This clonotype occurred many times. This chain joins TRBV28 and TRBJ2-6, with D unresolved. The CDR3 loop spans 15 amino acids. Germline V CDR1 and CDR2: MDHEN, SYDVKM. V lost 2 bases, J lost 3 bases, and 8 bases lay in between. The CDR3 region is CASSLLVGGANVLTF. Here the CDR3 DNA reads TGTGCCAGCAGTTTACTAGTAGGTGGGGCCAACGTCCTGACTTTC.

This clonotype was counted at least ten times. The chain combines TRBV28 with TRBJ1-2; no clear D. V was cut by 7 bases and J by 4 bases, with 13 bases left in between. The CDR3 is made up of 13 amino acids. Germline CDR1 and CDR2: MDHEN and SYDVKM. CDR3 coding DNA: TGTGCCAGCATCCCATCCGGAGTCTATGGCTACACCTTC. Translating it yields CASIPSGVYGYTF.

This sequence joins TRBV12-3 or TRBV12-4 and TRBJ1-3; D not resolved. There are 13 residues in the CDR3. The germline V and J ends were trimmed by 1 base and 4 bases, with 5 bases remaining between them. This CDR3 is CASSLGVGNTIYF. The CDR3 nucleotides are TGTGCCAGCAGTTTAGGAGTCGGAAACACCATATATTTT.